Below, 19 T cell receptor beta chains from the same sample are listed, as sequenced in a study of cytomegalovirus exposure and HLA in healthy donors. PCR primers comprised 60 Vbeta and 13 Jbeta primers. Data came from immunoSEQ multiplex PCR; TCRdb stores just in-frame clones and leaves some out. The table records fewer than 150,000 clones, roughly 83% of them present only once. Sequenced material: PBMCs. The receptor set was obtained from a man between 35 and 55 years old in good health and CMV-seropositive.

This clone was observed a few times. This chain links TRBV2 with TRBJ2-1; 7 bases fit TRBD1. The CDR3 runs to 16 residues. Germline lookup yields CDR1 SNHLY and CDR2 FYNNEI. The junction had 7 bases not matched to a gene; V was cut back by 3 bases and J by 2 bases. The CDR3 sequence: CASSDSWQGAYNEQFF. DNA for the CDR3: TGTGCCAGCAGTGATAGTTGGCAGGGGGCCTACAATGAGCAGTTCTTC.

This chain uses TRBV19 with TRBJ1-4; a possible D gene is TRBD1 (6 bases). The CDR3 is 16 amino acids. Germline V gene data show CDR1 as LNHDA and CDR2 as SQIVND (reference sequence). With 4 bases removed from V and 4 bases from J, the gap between germline ends came to 16 bases. The CDR3 loop reads CASSKGVPGNNEKLFF. In DNA, the CDR3 is TGTGCCAGTAGTAAGGGGGTCCCAGGGAATAATGAAAAACTGTTTTTT. The complete variable domain, with remaining parts taken from reference TRBV19 and TRBJ1-4, reads DGGITQSPKYLFRKEGQNVTLSCEQNLNHDAMYWYRQDPGQGLRLIYYSQIVNDFQKGDIAEGYSVSREKKESFPLTVTSAQKNPTAFYLCASSKGVPGNNEKLFFGSGTQLSVL.

This chain links TRBV7-3 with TRBJ2-1; 7 nucleotides line up with TRBD2. The CDR3 contains 15 residues. The ends lost 3 bases at V and 7 bases at J; junction bases unmatched: 9. The germline V gene has CDR1 SGHTA and CDR2 FQGTGA. For the CDR3, the DNA is TGTGCCAGCAGCTTCCAGGGACTACTAGGGAATGAGCAGTTCTTC. It translates to CASSFQGLLGNEQFF. Full variable domain (rest looked up from reference TRBV7-3 and TRBJ2-1): GAGVSQTPSNKVTEKGKYVELRCDPISGHTALYWYRQSLGQGPEFLIYFQGTGAADDSGLPNDRFFAVRPEGSVSTLKIQRTERGDSAVYLCASSFQGLLGNEQFFGPGTRLTVL.

The V gene is TRBV2, the J gene TRBJ1-2; D may be TRBD1 (6 bases). The germline CDR1 and CDR2 sequences are SNHLY and FYNNEI. This CDR3 has 15 residues. The V end lost 6 bases, the J end lost 7 bases, and 21 bases lay between the germline ends. CDR3 DNA: TGTGCCAGCAGCCAAAGGGATACAGGGCCTCGTGGCTACACCTTC. Translating gives CASSQRDTGPRGYTF.

The chain links TRBV2 to TRBJ2-7; D perhaps matches TRBD1 (6 bases). This CDR3 has 13 amino acids. Germline loops: CDR1 SNHLY, CDR2 FYNNEI. The V and J ends lost 6 bases and 2 bases respectively, with 11 bases between them. The CDR3 DNA reads TGTGCCAGCAGCCGAACAGGGACCTACGAGCAGTACTTC. Protein: CASSRTGTYEQYF.

Of note for this clone: The sample has other DNA sequences that encode this CDR3 too. The chain combines TRBV27 with TRBJ1-5, with TRBD1 as a possible D gene (5 bases). The germline gives CDR1 MNHEY, CDR2 SMNVEV (reference sequence). This CDR3 contains 13 residues. Trimming took 3 bases from V and 6 from J, leaving 9 bases between them. The CDR3 region has the DNA TGTGCCAGCAGTTTTTCGGGGGGTCAGCCCCAGCATTTT. It yields the protein CASSFSGGQPQHF.

V gene TRBV10-3 combines with J gene TRBJ1-5; D is undetermined. Germline V lookup: CDR1 ENHRY, CDR2 SYGVKD. Trimming left V 3 bases short and J 1 base short, with 7 bases between. CDR3 length: 14 residues. In DNA form, the CDR3 reads TGTGCCATCAGTGACCCGGGGAGCAATCAGCCCCAGCATTTT. Protein: CAISDPGSNQPQHF.

The chain links TRBV25-1 to TRBJ2-2, with D possibly being TRBD2 (5 bases). V was shortened by 3 bases and J by 1 base, with 9 bases between the two germline ends. CDR1 and CDR2 from the germline V gene are MGHDK and SYGVNS. The CDR3 covers 15 residues. CDR3 bases: TGTGCCAGCAGTGATAGGCGGGTGAACACCGGGGAGCTGTTTTTT. This gives the protein CASSDRRVNTGELFF.

V and J are TRBV30 and TRBJ2-2; 11 positions match TRBD2. The CDR3 is made up of 14 amino acids. CDR1 GTSNPN and CDR2 SVGIG come from the germline V gene (reference sequence). With V trimmed by 3 bases and J by 8 bases, 5 bases remained unmatched. The CDR3 loop is CAWSVAGGLGELFF. Written as DNA, the CDR3 is TGTGCCTGGAGCGTAGCGGGGGGGCTTGGGGAGCTGTTTTTT.

The rearrangement links TRBV27 to TRBJ2-5, with D perhaps TRBD2 (6 bases). With 3 bases removed from V and 11 bases from J, the gap between germline ends came to 16 bases. Germline CDR1 reads MNHEY; CDR2 reads SMNVEV (reference sequence). The CDR3 loop spans 13 amino acids. The CDR3 here is CASSLNSGVEQYF. Written as DNA, the CDR3 is TGTGCCAGCAGTTTGAATAGCGGTGTAGAGCAGTACTTC.

This chain links TRBV5-4 with TRBJ2-2; the match to TRBD1 covers 9 bases. J was trimmed by 4 bases and V by 2 bases; bases with no gene match: 3. Germline V CDR1 and CDR2: SGHNT, YYREEE (reference sequence). CDR3 length equals 15 residues. The CDR3 loop reads CASSLDRGSTGELFF. The CDR3 bases are TGTGCCAGCAGCTTAGACAGGGGGTCCACCGGGGAGCTGTTTTTT.

The chain recombines TRBV19 with TRBJ2-1, with a weak D call TRBD1 (5 bases). The germline CDR1 and CDR2 sequences are LNHDA and SQIVND (reference sequence). The CDR3 has 17 amino acids. V was pared by 3 bases and J by 5 bases, with 20 bases between. The CDR3 region is CASSIRLGRQQNNEQFF. The DNA of the CDR3 is TGTGCCAGTAGTATTCGCTTGGGGCGACAGCAGAACAATGAGCAGTTCTTC.

This chain connects TRBV30 to TRBJ1-6; D is unclear. Looked up from germline, CDR1 is GTSNPN and CDR2 is SVGIG (reference sequence). V was trimmed by 2 bases and J by 5 bases, leaving 7 bases between them. The CDR3 is 13 amino acids. CDR3 sequence reads: CAWSIQDNSPLHF. The CDR3 region has the DNA TGTGCCTGGAGTATCCAGGATAATTCACCCCTCCACTTT. Together with reference TRBV30 and TRBJ1-6, the CDR3 gives the full variable domain: SQTIHQWPATLVQPVGSPLSLECTVEGTSNPNLYWYRQAAGRGLQLLFYSVGIGQISSEVPQNLSASRPQDRQFILSSKKLLLSDSGFYLCAWSIQDNSPLHFGNGTRLTVT.

The V gene is TRBV27, the J gene TRBJ2-2, with 7 bases identical to TRBD1. This CDR3 is 15 amino acids long. Germline CDR1 MNHEY, CDR2 SMNVEV (reference sequence). V trimming: 5 bases; J trimming: 4 bases; junction bases outside the gene matches: 7. The CDR3 here is CASSLRGTVTGELFF. The CDR3 nucleotides are TGTGCCAGCAGTCTCAGGGGGACAGTCACCGGGGAGCTGTTTTTT.

This chain links TRBV30 with TRBJ2-4; tentatively, D is TRBD2 (5 bases). The length of the CDR3 is 13 residues. V lost 4 bases to trimming and J lost 7 bases, with 14 bases between them. In germline, CDR1 is GTSNPN, CDR2 SVGIG (reference sequence). This CDR3 is CAWTRNAGNIQYF. The CDR3 DNA sequence: TGTGCCTGGACCCGAAACGCGGGTAACATTCAGTACTTC.

This chain uses TRBV5-1 with TRBJ1-2; D is undetermined. The CDR3 is made up of 14 amino acids. In germline, CDR1 is SGHRS, CDR2 YFSETQ. V lost 0 bases, J lost 4 bases, and 10 bases lay in between. This CDR3 is CASSLAEGGYGYTF. The CDR3 nucleotides read TGCGCCAGCAGCTTGGCAGAGGGTGGCTATGGCTACACCTTC.

The chain joins TRBV10-2 to TRBJ2-1; 7 nucleotides agree with TRBD2. V shed 3 bases and J 2 bases; nucleotides not matched to a gene: 4. The CDR3 extends over 15 amino acids. In germline, CDR1 is WSHSY, CDR2 SAAADI. CDR3 DNA sequence: TGCGCCAGCAGTGATCGGCTAGCGGCCTACAATGAGCAGTTCTTC. Translating it yields CASSDRLAAYNEQFF.

The rearrangement joins TRBV7-2 to TRBJ2-5; D ambiguous. The V end was cut by 4 bases, the J end by 7 bases, with 10 bases between. CDR3 size: 12 residues. Germline lookup yields CDR1 SGHTA and CDR2 FQGNSA. The CDR3 here is CASSSERRTQYF. DNA for the CDR3: TGTGCCAGCAGCTCTGAGCGACGGACCCAGTACTTC. The full variable domain, its missing parts supplied by reference TRBV7-2 and TRBJ2-5, is GAGVSQSPSNKVTEKGKDVELRCDPISGHTALYWYRQSLGQGLEFLIYFQGNSAPDKSGLPSDRFSAERTGGSVSTLTIQRTQQEDSAVYLCASSSERRTQYFGPGTRLLVL.

This chain joins TRBV6-1 and TRBJ1-1, with 8 positions matching TRBD1. This CDR3 region has 15 residues. V was clipped by 5 bases and J by 7 bases; unmatched bases: 12. Germline-derived CDR1 and CDR2 are MNHNS and SASEGT. As DNA, the CDR3 is TGTGCCAGCAGTCCCCGTACAGGGGGAAAAGATGAAGCTTTCTTT. Translated: CASSPRTGGKDEAFF.